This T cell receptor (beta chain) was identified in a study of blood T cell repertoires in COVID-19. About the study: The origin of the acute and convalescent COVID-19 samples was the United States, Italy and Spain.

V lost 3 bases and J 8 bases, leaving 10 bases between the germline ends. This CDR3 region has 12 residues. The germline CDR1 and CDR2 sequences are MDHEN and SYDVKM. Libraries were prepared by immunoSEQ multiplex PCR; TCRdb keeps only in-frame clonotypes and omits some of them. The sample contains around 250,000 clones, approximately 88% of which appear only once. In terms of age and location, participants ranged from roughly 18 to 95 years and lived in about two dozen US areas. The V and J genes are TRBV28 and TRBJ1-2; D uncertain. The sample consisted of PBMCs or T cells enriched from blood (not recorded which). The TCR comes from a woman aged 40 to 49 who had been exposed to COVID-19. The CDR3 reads CASSLSARGYTF. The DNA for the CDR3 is TGTGCCAGCAGTTTGAGTGCGAGAGGCTACACCTTC.